This T cell receptor beta chain came from a study of blood T cell repertoires in COVID-19. Germline values: CDR1 SGHVS, CDR2 FQNEAQ. The CDR3 has 14 amino acids. Trimming shortened V by 0 bases and J by 0 bases, and 5 bases separated the two germline ends. This table comes from immunoSEQ multiplex PCR, and its TCRdb copy is limited to in-frame clones, with some not included. Of 85,000 to 100,000 clones in the sample, 70% to 90% were seen once. This TCR was sampled from a man aged 50 to 59 with COVID-19, enrolled during active disease. Sequencing was carried out using peripheral blood. The chain employs TRBV7-8 and TRBJ1-1, with D hard to call. The CDR3 loop is CASSLAFVNTEAFF. CDR3 in DNA: TGTGCCAGCAGCTTAGCGTTCGTGAACACTGAAGCTTTCTTT.